The entry that follows covers one T cell receptor beta chain sequence. This clonotype was seen at least ten times. The antigen it binds to is not known. Base-call qualities are not available, and no considerably larger clone is one nucleotide away. The time point label on this specimen signifies: pre-sensitization, week 0. What the treatment or condition label conveys for this sample: therapeutic diphenylcyclopropenone sensitization with weekly scalp DPC. At every patch-test visit, the blood draw took place before the patch test was put on. To be eligible, patients had to be aged 18 to 70, diagnosed with alopecia and judged suitable for DPC therapy, while pregnant patients were excluded. Total RNA was extracted from unfractionated whole blood that had been collected in Tempus Blood RNA tubes. This entry comes from a study of human T cells and chemical hapten exposure (dated by TCRdb to 2020 to 2022). A note on the overall study: For sensitization, 2% DPC in acetone was applied to a roughly 2 cm by roughly 2 cm area of upper inner arm skin. Patients additionally received weekly therapeutic DPC doses to the scalp throughout the roughly 25-week study period. Patch tests used Finn chambers with 0.01% DPC on the upper back, scored after 6 days by International Contact Dermatitis Research Group standards. The mostly female patient cohort included alopecia areata with under or over 50% scalp involvement, alopecia totalis and alopecia universalis. Libraries were pooled for sequencing, and per-sample TCR yields varied mainly because of small differences in library volumes within the pool. This study followed changes in the peripheral blood TCR repertoire in vivo during primary and secondary sensitization of alopecia patients to the hapten diphenylcyclopropenone (DPC). Blood was sampled from patients pre-sensitization (week 0) and at 2, 6 and about 24 weeks after DPC sensitization. Twenty-nine alopecia patients provided blood for TCR sequencing at one to four time points (pre-sensitization, 2, 6 and 24 weeks).

Deletion took 5 bases off V and 3 bases off J, with a span of 6 bases between the germline ends. From the cysteine through the phenylalanine, the CDR3 covers 12 amino acids. CDR3 DNA is the only sequence kept; it has 36 bases, read in frame from the first base. Taken from the germline V gene, the CDR1 and CDR2 loops are MNHEY and SVGAGI. Receptors were amplified or captured by RACE. The reads were generated on a NextSeq 500. During library preparation, unique molecular identifiers were attached to individual cDNA molecules so that TCRs could be counted quantitatively and reproducibly. From each blood RNA sample, both TCR alpha and TCR beta chains were sequenced. The paper's data handling went like this. A median of around 100,000 TCRs per sample was observed, with a range of roughly 20,000 to 700,000. The Decombinator software suite was used to annotate V, J and CDR3 in the TCR reads. To make PS versus PT1 abundance plots, every sample was subsampled to the same number of TCRs (28,000). TCRs were defined as expanded if absent before sensitization and observed at least eight times at the 2-week time point. TCRdb redid the processing of the public reads, applying fastp at Q25 and MiXCR, and retained in-frame beta chains. One record per CDR3 amino acid sequence lists the most common genes and DNA. These V and J calls rely on TCRdb rather than the paper's analysis. In this sample the table shows approximately 260,000 distinct CDR3 sequences, roughly 8.9% of which occur a single time. The ten biggest clones cover over 2% of the sample.

Results the study describes overall, beyond this receptor: Because all patients had alopecia, a presumed autoimmune disease, the immune response of the patients might differ from that of healthy individuals. DPC sensitization did not change the number of TCRs with a frequency above 1 in 1000, and there was no evidence of changes in global repertoire structure. A positive correlation was found between the number of PT1 expanded TCRs and patch test score, with significance reached at thresholds 8, 16 and 32 but not 4. Expanded TCRs formed significantly more large CDR3 similarity clusters than pre-sensitization or healthy control sets, consistent with antigen-driven responses. After repeated subsampling, the strength of the expansion versus patch-test correlation and the threshold at which it became significant changed.

The clonotype comes from a woman aged 40 to 50 with alopecia areata. Some clones in this sample may be carry-over from other donors' samples. This material consisted of whole blood, taken in connection with sensitization to the hapten diphenylcyclopropenone (DPC). The V and J segments used are TRBV6-5 and TRBJ2-3, with the D gene uncertain. At the DNA level, the sequence is TGTGCCAGCAGTCAGACTACAGATACGCAGTATTTT. Its translation reads: CASSQTTDTQYF.